Described below is a single T cell receptor (beta chain) sequence and its context. Its specificity is unknown. TCRdb's copy holds only in-frame clones and misses some; the assay was immunoSEQ multiplex PCR. The sample has about 1,800,000 clones; approximately 94% are singletons. The data originate from a study of shared clonotypes between healthy human individuals. Study-wide points: Around 5% of naive CD4 clonotypes were common to a few donors.

CD8 cells regarded as naive lacked CD45RO, were positively chosen for CCR7, and omitted terminally differentiated effector memory CD45RA+ cells. Looked up from germline, CDR1 is SGHDT and CDR2 is YYEEEE. The CDR3 is made up of 12 amino acids. The ends were cut back, 3 bases at V and 6 bases at J, with 8 bases in the middle. The chain recombines TRBV5-6 with TRBJ2-3, with D uncertain. What was sequenced was naive CD8+ T cells sorted from blood. The clonotype comes from a man aged 18-30 years in good health. The CDR3 sequence is CASSSGLDTQYF. The CDR3 region has the DNA TGTGCCAGCAGCTCTGGGTTGGATACGCAGTATTTT.